A selection of T cell receptor beta chains follows, all from one sample in a study of blood T cell repertoires in COVID-19. Clones were sequenced by immunoSEQ multiplex PCR, and TCRdb holds only the in-frame ones, with some missing. The sample has 89,000 or so clones; 90% to 95% are singletons. Input material: peripheral blood. The source is a human donor with active COVID-19. The donor label of this sample is uncertain. Each CDR3 is given with its conserved first and last residue. Fields, in order: V gene, J gene, clone size, D gene, CDR3 DNA, CDR3 protein. D genes are given only for firm matches. Clone size is not always given. Where it is, it says once, few, many or a class for expanded clones.

TRBV6-5,TRBJ1-4,-,TRBD1,TGTGCCAGCGCGCAGGGGGCGAGTAATGAAAAACTGTTTTTT,CASAQGASNEKLFF
TRBV5-1,TRBJ2-7,-,-,TGCGCCAGCAGCCAGGAACCCGGGGTCTCCTACGAGCAGTACTTC,CASSQEPGVSYEQYF
TRBV4-1,TRBJ2-7,-,TRBD2,TGCGCCAGCAGCCCGTCGGCTAGCGGGAGCGTCTACGAGCAGTACTTC,CASSPSASGSVYEQYF
TRBV5-1,TRBJ2-3,-,-,TGCGCCAGCAGCTTGGTAATGGGGGCCACAGATACGCAGTATTTT,CASSLVMGATDTQYF
TRBV12-3/TRBV12-4,TRBJ2-3,-,-,TGTGCCAGCAGCCTCCGTGATACGCAGTATTTT,CASSLRDTQYF
TRBV5-1,TRBJ2-3,-,-,TGCGCCAGCACGCAAGGGGCAGATACGCAGTATTTT,CASTQGADTQYF
TRBV27,TRBJ2-3,-,-,TGTGCCAGCAGTTTGGGCGTAAGGTCGGATACGCAGTATTTT,CASSLGVRSDTQYF
TRBV6-5,TRBJ2-7,-,TRBD1,TGTGCCCGCCCGGCCAGGGGGTTCTACGAGCAGTACTTC,CARPARGFYEQYF
TRBV27,TRBJ1-2,-,TRBD1,TGTGCCAGCAGGACATACAGGGGGCAGAACTATGGCTACACCTTC,CASRTYRGQNYGYTF
TRBV6-6,TRBJ1-5,once,-,TGTGCCAGCAGTTACGGCGGGGACGCAGCACAGCCCCAGCATTTT,CASSYGGDAAQPQHF
TRBV18,TRBJ2-2,once,-,TGTGCCAGCTCACCTCCCGGGAGACCCGGGGAGCTGTTTTTT,CASSPPGRPGELFF
TRBV9,TRBJ2-3,-,-,TGTGCCAGCAGCGTTTCTAGCCTCAGCACAGATACGCAGTATTTT,CASSVSSLSTDTQYF
TRBV6-5,TRBJ2-3,-,TRBD2,TGTGCCAGGCCTAGCGGAATTAAGTCGGATACGCAGTATTTT,CARPSGIKSDTQYF
TRBV7-9,TRBJ2-3,-,TRBD2,TGTGCCAGCAGCTCGGGGACTAGCGCCACGACAGATACGCAGTATTTT,CASSSGTSATTDTQYF
TRBV7-2,TRBJ1-1,-,-,TGTGCCAGCAGCTCTAGGGTCGGGGACACTGAAGCTTTCTTT,CASSSRVGDTEAFF
TRBV12-2,TRBJ2-1,-,-,TGTGCAAGTGCCTCGGAAGGACTAGCACACAATGAGCAGTTCTTC,CASASEGLAHNEQFF
TRBV24-1,TRBJ2-5,-,TRBD1,TGTGCCACCGCAGGGGGCGCCGAGGAGACCCAGTACTTC,CATAGGAEETQYF
TRBV29-1,TRBJ2-2,-,TRBD1,TGCAGCGCAAAAGGGACAGGCTACGGGGAGCTGTTTTTT,CSAKGTGYGELFF
TRBV7-9,TRBJ1-6,-,-,TGTGCCAGCAGTTTCACAGGAGCCCATTCACCCCTCCACTTT,CASSFTGAHSPLHF
TRBV7-2,TRBJ1-3,-,-,TGTGCCAGCAGCCCACCATCCAGGAGGGCTGGAAACACCATATATTTT,CASSPPSRRAGNTIYF
TRBV27,TRBJ2-3,-,-,TGTGCCAGCAGGGCAGGGCGTAGCACAGATACGCAGTATTTT,CASRAGRSTDTQYF
TRBV11-3,TRBJ2-1,-,TRBD1,TGTGCCAGCAGCCCGACAGGGTACAATGAGCAGTTCTTC,CASSPTGYNEQFF
TRBV6-6,TRBJ2-5,-,-,TGTGCCAGCAGTTACTCCTTAGAGACCCAGTACTTC,CASSYSLETQYF
TRBV3-1/TRBV3-2,TRBJ2-7,-,-,TGTGCCAGCAGCCAAGAGGACGACAGCGACTACGAGCAGTACTTC,CASSQEDDSDYEQYF
TRBV28,TRBJ2-7,-,TRBD1,TGTGCCAGCAGACGAACAGGGGGAGTCAACGAGCAGTACTTC,CASRRTGGVNEQYF
TRBV19,TRBJ1-1,-,-,TGTGCCAGTGGAGGGTCGACGTGGGTAAACACTGAAGCTTTCTTT,CASGGSTWVNTEAFF
TRBV27,TRBJ2-4,-,-,TGTGCCAGCAGTGCCCTCGACAGAGCCAAAAACATTCAGTACTTC,CASSALDRAKNIQYF
TRBV19,TRBJ2-2,-,TRBD1,TGTGCGTCCAGGGACAGGGGGCCCGGGGAGCTGTTTTTT,CASRDRGPGELFF
TRBV6-5,TRBJ1-4,-,-,TGTGCCAGCAGTTACGCGAGAAACAGGGTGTCAAAACTGTTTTTT,CASSYARNRVSKLFF
TRBV4-1,TRBJ2-3,-,TRBD2,TGCGCCAGCAGCCAAGGGACAGCGGGGGGGTTCACAGATACGCAGTATTTT,CASSQGTAGGFTDTQYF
TRBV5-3,TRBJ2-7,-,TRBD1,TGTGCCAGAAGCTTGGTCCGGACAGGGATCCCGACCTCCTACGAGCAGTACTTC,CARSLVRTGIPTSYEQYF
TRBV7-9,TRBJ1-2,once,-,TGTGCCAGCAGCCCCCCTGGCGGTCGGGATGGCTACACCTTC,CASSPPGGRDGYTF
TRBV27,TRBJ1-1,-,-,TGTGCCAGCACCACCCTAATCCGCGAAGCTTTCTTT,CASTTLIREAFF
TRBV29-1,TRBJ1-3,-,-,TGCAGCGGACAGGAGTACTCTGGAAACACCATATATTTT,CSGQEYSGNTIYF
TRBV19,TRBJ1-3,once,-,TGTGCCAGTAGTACGACTCAGGGGAGCACCATATATTTT,CASSTTQGSTIYF
TRBV29-1,TRBJ2-6,-,-,TGCAGCGTTGCTGCAGGTTCGGGGGCCAACGTCCTGACTTTC,CSVAAGSGANVLTF
TRBV19,TRBJ1-5,-,-,TGTGCCAGTAGTATGTTTTTACGCCGACAGCACAATCAGCCCCAGCATTTT,CASSMFLRRQHNQPQHF
TRBV27,TRBJ2-2,once,-,TGTGCCAGCAGTTTTTCGACTCCACTTTTGGCCGGGGAGCTGTTTTTT,CASSFSTPLLAGELFF
TRBV24-1,TRBJ2-3,-,-,TGTGCCACCAGTGATTTTGGACTGAGCACAGATACGCAGTATTTT,CATSDFGLSTDTQYF
TRBV4-1,TRBJ2-3,-,TRBD1,TGCGCCAGCAGCCAAGAGGGGGGACAGGGGTGGACAGATACGCAGTATTTT,CASSQEGGQGWTDTQYF
TRBV6-1,TRBJ2-3,-,-,TGTGCCAGCAGTGAAGCCCCGGGAGATACGCAGTATTTT,CASSEAPGDTQYF
TRBV3-1/TRBV3-2,TRBJ2-2,-,TRBD2,TGTGCCAGCAGCCAGACTAGCGGAAACACCGGGGAGCTGTTTTTT,CASSQTSGNTGELFF
TRBV6-5,TRBJ2-1,-,TRBD2,TGTGCCAGCAGTTACTCGGCTAGCGGGAGGTATGAGCAGTTCTTC,CASSYSASGRYEQFF
TRBV20-1,TRBJ2-1,-,-,TGCAGTGCCAGTACGAGGGCCTTTACTAGCCGGTTTTACAATGAGCAGTTCTTC,CSASTRAFTSRFYNEQFF
TRBV5-4,TRBJ2-7,-,TRBD2,TGTGCCAGCAGCTTGGGCCTAGCGGGAGAAAACTTC,CASSLGLAGENF
TRBV19,TRBJ2-7,once,-,TGTGCCAGTAGTTCCGGACTCTACGGGCAGTACTTC,CASSSGLYGQYF
TRBV12-3/TRBV12-4,TRBJ1-1,-,-,TGTGCCAGCGCAACCTACCTGAAGGCTTTCTTT,CASATYLKAFF
TRBV15,TRBJ2-7,-,TRBD2,TGTGCCACCGCCAGGCTAGCGGGAGGGCAAGGCGAGCAGTACTTC,CATARLAGGQGEQYF
TRBV7-8,TRBJ2-1,-,-,TGTGCCAGCAGCTTAGTAGGGGGTACTTACAATGAGCAGTTCTTC,CASSLVGGTYNEQFF
TRBV4-3,TRBJ1-1,-,-,TGCGCCAGCAGCCAAGATGCGGGGGCGAAGAACACTGAAGCTTTCTTT,CASSQDAGAKNTEAFF
TRBV7-9,TRBJ1-5,-,-,TGTGCCAGCAGCCAACAGGGTAGTGATCAGCCCCAGCATTTT,CASSQQGSDQPQHF
TRBV5-4,TRBJ2-5,-,TRBD2,TGTGCCAGCAGCTCGGGGACTAGCGGGGGGCCCCAGTACTTC,CASSSGTSGGPQYF
TRBV12-3/TRBV12-4,TRBJ1-6,-,-,TGTGCCAGCAGTTTCCTCAGGGAATCACCCCTCCACTTT,CASSFLRESPLHF
TRBV10-3,TRBJ2-7,-,TRBD1,TGTGCCATCAGTGAGTCGGCCAGGGACAGGGGGTACGAGCAGTACTTC,CAISESARDRGYEQYF
TRBV9,TRBJ2-2,-,TRBD2,TGTGCCAGCAGCGCGGGGTTAGCGGGGATAACCGGGGAGCTGTTTTTT,CASSAGLAGITGELFF